Presented here are 10 T cell receptor beta chains from one specimen sequenced in a study of regulatory T cells in long-lasting Graves disease. Construction of the TCR beta libraries employed iRepertoire HTBI primers in conjunction with Arm-PCR of CDR3 regions. From the multiplex PCR reads, TCRdb called clonotypes with MiXCR, one entry per CDR3 protein. The data show about 350,000 distinct CDR3 sequences, with roughly 15% seen just once and around 20% held by the top ten. Time point defined: newly diagnosed GD, antithyroid drugs for less than 3 months. The TCR library was made from RNA that had been extracted from PBMCs in TRIzol. The same sample was also used in a study of T cells in Graves' hyperthyroidism and ophthalmopathy.

The sample consisted of peripheral blood mononuclear cells (PBMCs), taken at new diagnosis, from a patient treated with antithyroid drugs. The receptors were sampled from a woman younger than 30 with Graves disease.

This clonotype was seen a handful of times. V and J are TRBV19 and TRBJ2-7, with D possibly matching TRBD2 (7 bases). Germline assignment: CDR1 LNHDA and CDR2 SQIVND (reference sequence). V dropped 5 bases and J dropped 2 bases, with 13 bases sitting between them. The CDR3 contains 14 residues. The CDR3 nucleotides read TGTGCCAGTAGTGGCGGGGGCATTCCCTACGAGCAGTACTTC. It yields the protein CASSGGGIPYEQYF.

This clonotype was seen at least ten times. The chain joins TRBV2 to TRBJ1-6; D call uncertain. V was cut by 4 bases and J by 4 bases, with 8 bases left in between. Germline assignment: CDR1 SNHLY and CDR2 FYNNEI. This CDR3 region has 14 residues. CDR3 sequence reads: CASSVEGYNSPLHF. CDR3 nucleotides: TGTGCCAGCAGTGTTGAGGGTTATAATTCACCCCTCCACTTT.

As for this clonotype: A clone one base away is much larger, so this may be a read error. The gene calls are TRBV6-2 or TRBV6-3 and TRBJ1-2, with D unresolved. The V end lost 5 bases, the J end lost 4 bases, and 20 bases lay between the germline ends. CDR1 is MNHEY, CDR2 SVGEGT, per germline. CDR3 length: 16 residues. The CDR3 reads CASSDPTRSAPYGYTF. CDR3 in DNA: TGTGCCAGCAGTGACCCGACAAGGTCGGCCCCCTATGGCTACACCTTC.

This clonotype has at least ten counts. V and J are TRBV18 and TRBJ2-5; no firm D call. V shed 4 bases and J shed 4 bases, with 7 bases lying between them. There are 12 residues in the CDR3. Germline V lookup: CDR1 KGHSH, CDR2 LQKENI. Written as DNA, the CDR3 is TGTGCCAGCTCACGTGTGCGAGAGACCCAGTACTTC. Protein product: CASSRVRETQYF.

The chain uses TRBV2 and TRBJ2-1, with D perhaps assigned TRBD1 or TRBD2 (5 bases each). Looked up from germline, CDR1 is SNHLY and CDR2 is FYNNEI. The V end lost 0 bases, the J end lost 13 bases, and 13 bases lay between the germline ends. This CDR3 region has 13 residues. The CDR3 sequence: CASSEAAVGTQFF. CDR3 bases: TGTGCCAGCAGTGAAGCAGCGGTAGGGACCCAGTTCTTC.

The chain is built from TRBV5-1 and TRBJ2-1; 7 nucleotides align to TRBD1. The CDR3 is made up of 14 amino acids. The V segment lost 4 bases and the J segment 7 bases; nucleotides outside the gene matches: 8. Germline V gene data show CDR1 as SGHRS and CDR2 as YFSETQ. CDR3 nucleotides: TGCGCCAGCAGCAGCCGGGACAGACAAAATGAGCAGTTCTTC. Translated: CASSSRDRQNEQFF.

This clonotype came up many times. This chain links TRBV5-1 with TRBJ2-1, with 8 bases that match TRBD2. The germline V gene has CDR1 SGHRS and CDR2 YFSETQ. The CDR3 totals 13 residues. J gave up 9 bases and V 3 bases, and 5 bases lay outside the gene matches. Written as DNA, the CDR3 is TGCGCCAGCAGCTCGACTAGCGCTGGTGAGCAGTTCTTC. Encoded protein: CASSSTSAGEQFF.

The table lists this clonotype with many counts. CDR3 protein: CATRTSGYYEQYF. The CDR3 DNA reads as TGTGCCACCCGGACTAGCGGTTACTACGAGCAGTACTTC. This chain links TRBV2 with TRBJ2-7, with 10 bases aligning to TRBD2. This CDR3 contains 13 residues. The germline gives CDR1 SNHLY, CDR2 FYNNEI. Trimming at V came to 10 bases and at J to 3 bases, leaving 6 bases not matched to a gene. Full variable domain (rest looked up from reference TRBV2 and TRBJ2-7): EPEVTQTPSHQVTQMGQEVILRCVPISNHLYFYWYRQILGQKVEFLVSFYNNEISEKSEIFDDQFSVERPDGSNFTLKIRSTKLEDSAMYFCATRTSGYYEQYFGPGTRLTVT.

V is TRBV29-1 and J is TRBJ2-6, with TRBD1 as a possible D gene (6 bases). The CDR3 is made up of 20 amino acids. CDR1 SQVTM and CDR2 ANQGSEA come from the germline V gene. V lost 1 base, J lost 0 bases, and 22 bases lay in between. Here the CDR3 reads CSVEGGQGQHLRSGANVLTF. CDR3 nucleotide sequence: TGCAGCGTTGAAGGGGGACAAGGACAACATCTCCGCTCTGGGGCCAACGTCCTGACTTTC.

The sample holds a few counts of this clonotype. This rearrangement joins TRBV27 to TRBJ1-2; D is perhaps TRBD1 (5 bases). Trimming left V 2 bases short and J 4 bases short, with 11 bases between. The CDR3 extends over 14 amino acids. CDR1 and CDR2 (germline): MNHEY, SMNVEV (reference sequence). In nucleotides, the CDR3 is TGTGCCAGCAGTTTAGGTCCCCAGGGCTATGGCTACACCTTC. Protein: CASSLGPQGYGYTF.